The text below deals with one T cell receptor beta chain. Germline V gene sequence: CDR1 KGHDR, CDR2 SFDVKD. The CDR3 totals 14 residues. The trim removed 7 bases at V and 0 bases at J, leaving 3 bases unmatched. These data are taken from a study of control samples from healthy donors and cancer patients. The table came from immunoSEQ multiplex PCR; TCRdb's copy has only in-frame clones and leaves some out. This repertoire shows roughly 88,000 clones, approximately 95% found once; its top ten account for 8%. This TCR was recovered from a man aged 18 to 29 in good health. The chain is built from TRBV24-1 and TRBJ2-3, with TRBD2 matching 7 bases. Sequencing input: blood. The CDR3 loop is CATSDGGSTDTQYF. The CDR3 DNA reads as TGTGCCACCAGCGACGGGGGGAGCACAGATACGCAGTATTTT.